Detailed here is one T cell receptor beta chain. The antigen is unknown. This sample is drawn from a study of vaccination and CD4 T cells after COVID-19. Once obtained from cultured CD4+ T cells, the DNA was sequenced using the Oncomine TCR Beta short-read assay. Each CDR3 protein is one row after TCRdb ran MiXCR on the PCR reads. The sample consists of around 15,000 distinct CDR3 sequences, about 68% of them appearing once. CDR3 length equals 15 residues. Germline lookup yields CDR1 SNHLY and CDR2 FYNNEI. With 4 bases removed from V and 10 bases from J, the gap between germline ends came to 17 bases. The sample's treatment: roughly nine-day PBMC culture with coronavirus spike peptide pools or control peptides (ViraFEST assay). Expansion of antigen-specific T cells with peptide pools by ViraFEST preceded sequencing of TCRs.

The chain employs TRBV2 and TRBJ1-6; D ambiguous. This sequence was found in a human donor who received a COVID-19 vaccine. The material sequenced was CD4+ T cells from blood, cultured in vitro, taken after SARS-CoV-2 vaccination. The CDR3 coding sequence is TGTGCCAGCAGTGTTCGACCGGGGAGCGGCTCACCCCTCCACTTT. It codes for CASSVRPGSGSPLHF.